This T cell receptor (beta chain) stems from a study of CD8+CD57+ T cells in acquired aplastic anemia. General study results and limits: No significant difference in CD8+ Simpson's diversity was found between patients and controls. Patients and controls shared 25 to 30 CD8+ CDR3 sequences, highly expressed in patients.

Whoever was chosen for sequencing had shown CD8+CD57+ cell expansion by flow cytometry. Patient blood was sampled before any therapy had been received. Both TCR beta VDJ combination and CDR3 sequence profiling were carried out. Genomic DNA was the template for this profiling. TCRdb recomputed calls from the reads with MiXCR, one row per CDR3 protein. Here the sample spans approximately 180,000 distinct CDR3 sequences, around 63% being singletons. In the case of this clonotype: What it recognizes is unknown.

CDR3 length: 16 amino acids. The V segment lost 3 bases and the J segment 8 bases; nucleotides outside the gene matches: 6. Germline assignment: CDR1 LNHDA and CDR2 SQIVND (reference sequence). The source is a human donor with aplastic anemia. The rearrangement uses TRBV19 and TRBJ1-6; TRBD1 agrees at 11 bases. Sequenced material: sorted CD4+, CD8+, or CD8+CD57+ T cells (not recorded which) from PBMCs. DNA of the CDR3: TGTGCCAGTAGTATCGTGGACAGGGGGCCGGATTCACCCCTCCACTTT. It encodes CASSIVDRGPDSPLHF. The full variable domain, completed using reference TRBV19 and TRBJ1-6, is DGGITQSPKYLFRKEGQNVTLSCEQNLNHDAMYWYRQDPGQGLRLIYYSQIVNDFQKGDIAEGYSVSREKKESFPLTVTSAQKNPTAFYLCASSIVDRGPDSPLHFGNGTRLTVT.